This T cell receptor (beta chain) was captured by sequencing in a study of T cell responses to AZD1222 COVID-19 vaccine. Using immunoSEQ multiplex PCR, the repertoire was profiled, and TCRdb retains in-frame clones only, with some absent. The top ten hold roughly 3.1% of the sample, which has roughly 80,000 clones, 65% to 85% seen once. CDR1 and CDR2 (germline): PRHDT, FYEKMQ (reference sequence). There are 15 residues in the CDR3. After removal of 2 bases from V and 2 bases from J, the junction contained 4 bases not matched to a gene. The sample here was peripheral blood, taken on day 0 of AZD1222 vaccination. The chain links TRBV13 to TRBJ2-7; 9 bases fit TRBD1. This sequence originates from an adult in good health. CDR3 nucleotide sequence: TGTGCCAGCAGCTTAACCGGGACAGGGACCTACGAGCAGTACTTC. This translates into CASSLTGTGTYEQYF.